The 15 T cell receptor beta chains below all came from one sample that was sequenced in a study of cytomegalovirus exposure and HLA in healthy donors. Researchers ran the PCR with 60 Vbeta and 13 Jbeta primers. TCRdb keeps only in-frame clones here, not all; method: immunoSEQ multiplex PCR. The sample's table shows roughly 53,000 clones. The sample taken for sequencing was PBMCs. Receptors originate from a man aged 18-30 years in good health and CMV-seropositive.

The V and J genes are TRBV27 and TRBJ2-3; 12 bases line up with TRBD2. V lost 6 bases and J lost 5; bases outside the gene matches: 6. Germline V gene data show CDR1 as MNHEY and CDR2 as SMNVEV (reference sequence). This CDR3 contains 15 residues. This CDR3 is CASSRLAGDGDTQYF. CDR3 nucleotide sequence: TGTGCCAGCAGCAGACTAGCGGGAGACGGAGATACGCAGTATTTT.

Here the CDR3 DNA reads TGTGCCAGCAGCCAAGTTTCGCGAGTGGGGGGATCACCCCTCCACTTT. Translation: CASSQVSRVGGSPLHF. The rearrangement joins TRBV16 to TRBJ1-6, with D possibly matching TRBD1 (5 bases). The CDR3 has 16 residues. V was pared by 2 bases and J by 10 bases, with 18 bases between. Germline CDR1 reads KGHSY; CDR2 reads FQNENV.

With respect to this clone: Additional DNA sequences in this sample encode the identical CDR3. The chain uses TRBV9 and TRBJ2-2; D might be TRBD2 (6 bases). V was pared by 3 bases and J by 4 bases, with 7 bases between. CDR3 length: 13 amino acids. In germline, CDR1 is SGDLS, CDR2 YYNGEE. The CDR3, as DNA: TGTGCCAGCAGCGCGGGAGTCACCGGGGAGCTGTTTTTT. Amino acid sequence: CASSAGVTGELFF. The variable domain in full, completed from reference TRBV9 and TRBJ2-2, reads DSGVTQTPKHLITATGQRVTLRCSPRSGDLSVYWYQQSLDQGLQFLIQYYNGEERAKGNILERFSAQQFPDLHSELNLSSLELGDSALYFCASSAGVTGELFFGEGSRLTVL.

The V call is TRBV5-1, the J call TRBJ2-1; 10 bases are shared with TRBD2. The CDR3 spans 14 residues. With 0 bases clipped from V and 8 bases from J, the junction kept 2 bases outside the gene matches. CDR1 is SGHRS and CDR2 is YFSETQ in the germline V gene. CDR3 DNA sequence: TGCGCCAGCAGCTTGGAGCTAGCGGGGGATGAGCAGTTCTTC. The encoded protein is CASSLELAGDEQFF.

This chain links TRBV5-1 with TRBJ2-2; 13 nucleotides line up with TRBD2. This CDR3 is built from 17 residues. Per germline, CDR1 SGHRS and CDR2 YFSETQ. Trimming at V came to 4 bases and at J to 7 bases, leaving 10 bases not matched to a gene. CDR3 protein: CASSRGLAGEEGGELFF. The CDR3 DNA reads as TGCGCCAGCAGCAGAGGACTAGCGGGAGAGGAGGGCGGGGAGCTGTTTTTT.

The chain recombines TRBV7-9 with TRBJ2-1; 9 bases are a match to TRBD2. V shed 6 bases, J shed 3 bases, and the junction held 6 bases outside the gene matches. The CDR3 consists of 15 residues. The germline V gene encodes CDR1 SEHNR and CDR2 FQNEAQ (reference sequence). CDR3 in amino acids: CASSTPSGNYNEQFF. CDR3 in DNA: TGTGCCAGCAGTACCCCTAGCGGGAACTACAATGAGCAGTTCTTC.

The rearrangement joins TRBV19 to TRBJ1-1, with D hard to call. Trimming took off 5 bases at V and 0 bases at J, with 16 bases between the two ends. CDR3 length equals 16 residues. Per the germline V gene, CDR1 is LNHDA and CDR2 is SQIVND (reference sequence). This CDR3 reads CASSSPWSRMNTEAFF. CDR3 DNA sequence: TGTGCCAGTAGTTCGCCTTGGAGCAGAATGAACACTGAAGCTTTCTTT.

The chain combines TRBV5-1 with TRBJ2-5; 12 positions match TRBD2. The CDR3 extends over 17 amino acids. J lost 5 bases, V lost 4 bases, and 12 bases had no gene match. Looked up from germline, CDR1 is SGHRS and CDR2 is YFSETQ. CDR3 coding DNA: TGCGCCAGCAGCCCCATCCTAGCGGGAGGGCCAGGGGAGACCCAGTACTTC. It translates to CASSPILAGGPGETQYF.

The DNA for the CDR3 is TGTGCCAGCTCACCCCGGACAGGGGCCTTCTATGGCTACACCTTC. This gives the protein CASSPRTGAFYGYTF. The gene calls are TRBV18 and TRBJ1-2; 9 bases fit TRBD1. This CDR3 has 15 residues. V lost 3 bases to trimming and J lost 4 bases; unmatched junction nucleotides: 6. Germline values: CDR1 KGHSH, CDR2 LQKENI. Looking up the rest from reference TRBV18 and TRBJ1-2 gives the full variable domain: NAGVMQNPRHLVRRRGQEARLRCSPMKGHSHVYWYRQLPEEGLKFMVYLQKENIIDESGMPKERFSAEFPKEGPSILRIQQVVRGDSAAYFCASSPRTGAFYGYTFGSGTRLTVV.

This chain links TRBV19 with TRBJ1-1, with 7 nucleotides matching TRBD1. The CDR3 extends over 17 amino acids. Germline V gene sequence: CDR1 LNHDA, CDR2 SQIVND (reference sequence). Trimming removed 2 bases from V and 5 bases from J; junction bases left unmatched: 14. CDR3 nucleotides: TGTGCCAGTAGTATACCGCGGACAGGAATCGGTGGAACTGAAGCTTTCTTT. This codes for CASSIPRTGIGGTEAFF.

The chain is built from TRBV11-3 and TRBJ2-3; TRBD2 is a possible D gene (5 bases). V lost 1 base and J 4 bases, leaving 12 bases between the germline ends. The CDR3 sequence is 15 residues long. The germline gives CDR1 SGHNT, CDR2 YENEEA. CDR3 loop: CASSLVQVGADTQYF. CDR3 nucleotides: TGTGCCAGCAGCTTAGTACAAGTCGGGGCAGATACGCAGTATTTT.

DNA for the CDR3: TGTGCCAGCAGTGGCCGGGACAGTTACAATGAGCAGTTCTTC. As protein: CASSGRDSYNEQFF. V is TRBV2 and J is TRBJ2-1; 7 bases line up with TRBD1. The germline V gene has CDR1 SNHLY and CDR2 FYNNEI. The length of the CDR3 is 14 residues. After removal of 4 bases from V and 4 bases from J, the junction contained 4 bases not matched to a gene.

J is TRBJ1-1 and V is TRBV5-1; D is ambiguous. The CDR3 is 13 amino acids. Trimming removed 2 bases from V and 1 base from J, with 6 bases in between. Per germline, CDR1 SGHRS and CDR2 YFSETQ. Here the CDR3 reads CASSFSGNTEAFF. The CDR3 bases are TGCGCCAGCAGCTTCTCAGGGAACACTGAAGCTTTCTTT.

The CDR3 is CASSPPGTSGPYEQYF. DNA for the CDR3: TGTGCCAGCTCGCCCCCGGGGACTAGCGGTCCCTACGAGCAGTACTTC. V and J are TRBV18 and TRBJ2-7, with 11 bases lining up with TRBD2. Germline V gene data show CDR1 as KGHSH and CDR2 as LQKENI. Trimming at V came to 6 bases and at J to 2 bases, leaving 9 bases not matched to a gene. The CDR3 is 16 amino acids.

CDR3 residues: CASSQARTGRFQPQHF. The CDR3 bases are TGTGCCAGCAGCCAAGCCCGGACAGGGCGGTTTCAGCCCCAGCATTTT. V and J are TRBV4-2 and TRBJ1-5; TRBD1 aligns across 8 bases. The V gene's germline CDR1 is LGHNA and CDR2 YNFKEQ. The CDR3 spans 16 residues. Trimming cost V 1 base and J 6 bases; bases outside gene matches: 8.